This TCR beta chain was identified in a study of CD8+CD57+ T cells in acquired aplastic anemia. Overall study: Sorted CD4+ plus CD8+ cells gave DNA averaging roughly 3.5 ug. The average read count for CD4+ cells in healthy donors was around 11 million. Notes on the study in general: Twenty-nine sequences, all CD8+ CDR3, were shared between patients and controls. With respect to CD8+ Simpson's diversity, patients and controls did not differ significantly.

In germline, CDR1 is KGHDR, CDR2 SFDVKD. The V end was cut by 2 bases, the J end by 3 bases, with 16 bases between. The CDR3 runs to 16 residues. Genomic DNA templated the TCR beta VDJ and CDR3 profiling. TCRdb itself ran the reads through MiXCR, one entry per CDR3 protein. This table holds 68,000 or so distinct CDR3 sequences, approximately 50% found once. A word on this clonotype: Its antigen remains unidentified.

This sequence joins TRBV24-1 and TRBJ2-7, with D maybe TRBD2 (5 bases). The sequenced material came from sorted CD4+, CD8+, or CD8+CD57+ T cells (not recorded which) from PBMCs. The clonotype comes from a human donor in good health, serving as a control. In nucleotides, the CDR3 is TGTGCCACCAGTGATTCCACGGGGTCGTCAGTCTACGAGCAGTACTTC. Its translation is CATSDSTGSSVYEQYF.